The rows below give T cell receptor beta chains drawn from one sample of a study of shared clonotypes between healthy human individuals. Clones were read by immunoSEQ multiplex PCR, and TCRdb kept only the in-frame ones, dropping some. The sample has around 510,000 clones, 90% to 96% seen once. Sequencing was done on a sample of naive CD4+ T cells sorted from blood. The receptor set was obtained from a woman in her 30s in good health. The CDR3 runs from the conserved cysteine through the conserved F or W. Each record gives: D gene, clone size, V gene, J gene, CDR3 length, CDR3 protein, CDR3 DNA. A D gene is named only where the DNA matches it firmly. Some rows mark clone size as missing; the rest say once, few, many or name a class of expanded clone.

NA,NA,TRBV28,TRBJ1-2,12,CASEGSNYGYTF,TGTGCCAGCGAAGGTTCTAACTATGGCTACACCTTC
TRBD1,NA,TRBV5-1,TRBJ1-5,14,CASSLTTGNQPQHF,TGCGCCAGCAGCTTGACGACAGGGAATCAGCCCCAGCATTTT
NA,NA,TRBV29-1,TRBJ2-3,13,CSARDMFTDTQYF,TGCAGCGCGCGGGACATGTTCACAGATACGCAGTATTTT
NA,once,TRBV28,TRBJ2-1,15,CASSPPDSPYNEQFF,TGTGCCAGCAGCCCTCCGGATAGTCCCTACAATGAGCAGTTCTTC
NA,few,TRBV7-9,TRBJ2-7,14,CASSLQRDSYEQYF,TGTGCCAGCAGCTTACAGCGTGACTCCTACGAGCAGTACTTC
NA,NA,TRBV27,TRBJ2-5,16,CASRRIGRGFKETQYF,TGTGCCAGCAGGCGGATAGGGAGAGGTTTCAAAGAGACCCAGTACTTC
NA,NA,TRBV28,TRBJ2-1,16,CASSWGRTGVVLEQFF,TGTGCCAGCAGTTGGGGCAGAACGGGAGTGGTTCTTGAGCAGTTCTTC
TRBD2,NA,TRBV28,TRBJ2-3,14,CASSFRTRTHTQYF,TGTGCCAGCAGTTTCCGGACTAGGACTCATACGCAGTATTTT
NA,NA,TRBV5-5,TRBJ2-2,16,CASSLGLDHPTGELFF,TGTGCCAGCAGCTTGGGTCTGGATCACCCCACCGGGGAGCTGTTTTTT
TRBD2,NA,TRBV9,TRBJ2-7,17,CASSVGTSGRDGYEQYF,TGTGCCAGCAGCGTTGGGACTAGCGGGAGGGACGGTTACGAGCAGTACTTC
NA,NA,TRBV7-9,TRBJ2-6,17,CASSFFQAPSGANVLTF,TGTGCCAGCAGCTTTTTCCAAGCTCCCTCTGGGGCCAACGTCCTGACTTTC
NA,once,TRBV18,TRBJ1-3,17,CASSPRTGGRSGNTIYF,TGTGCCAGCTCACCAAGGACCGGGGGTCGGTCTGGAAACACCATATATTTT
TRBD1,once,TRBV9,TRBJ1-1,17,CASSVVRTGGIITEAFF,TGTGCCAGCAGCGTAGTTCGGACAGGGGGCATTATCACTGAAGCTTTCTTT
NA,NA,TRBV7-9,TRBJ2-3,13,CASSLAGADTQYF,TGTGCCAGCAGCTTAGCTGGGGCAGATACGCAGTATTTT
TRBD1,NA,TRBV15,TRBJ1-4,15,CATSSRDRANEKLFF,TGTGCCACCAGCAGCCGGGACAGGGCTAATGAAAAACTGTTTTTT
NA,NA,TRBV11-2,TRBJ2-1,11,CASSPKEEQFF,TGTGCCAGCAGCCCGAAGGAGGAGCAGTTCTTC
NA,NA,TRBV11-2,TRBJ2-3,14,CASSLRLVTDTQYF,TGTGCCAGCAGCCTCCGACTTGTAACAGATACGCAGTATTTT
NA,NA,TRBV10-2,TRBJ1-3,16,CASRDYRKVSGNTIYF,TGCGCCAGCAGGGACTACAGAAAAGTCTCTGGAAACACCATATATTTT
NA,NA,TRBV2,TRBJ1-2,14,CASSERQGGDGYTF,TGTGCCAGCAGTGAAAGGCAGGGCGGCGATGGCTACACCTTC
TRBD1,NA,TRBV19,TRBJ2-3,15,CASSTRDSYTDTQYF,TGTGCCAGTAGTACCCGGGACAGTTACACAGATACGCAGTATTTT
NA,NA,TRBV2,TRBJ1-4,14,CASSGTPEIGKLFF,TGTGCCAGCAGCGGGACTCCTGAGATAGGGAAACTGTTTTTT
NA,NA,TRBV27,TRBJ1-5,16,CASPRVGPRSNQPQHF,TGTGCCAGCCCCCGCGTGGGTCCGCGGAGCAATCAGCCCCAGCATTTT
NA,once,TRBV14,TRBJ2-7,14,CASSRGGSFYEQYF,TGTGCCAGCAGCCGTGGGGGATCTTTCTACGAGCAGTACTTC
NA,NA,TRBV29-1,TRBJ2-7,14,CSAGRTPRSYEQYF,TGCAGCGCCGGAAGGACGCCCCGCTCCTACGAGCAGTACTTC
TRBD1,NA,TRBV18,TRBJ2-1,14,CASSRDRDRNEQFF,TGTGCCAGCTCCCGCGACAGGGATAGGAATGAGCAGTTCTTC
TRBD1,NA,TRBV6-5,TRBJ1-1,13,CASRRQGNTEAFF,TGTGCCAGCAGACGACAGGGCAACACTGAAGCTTTCTTT
NA,NA,TRBV5-6,TRBJ2-7,16,CASSLAGGHRPYEQYF,TGTGCCAGCAGCTTGGCCGGTGGGCATCGACCCTACGAGCAGTACTTC
NA,once,TRBV29-1,TRBJ2-3,13,CSVVMGNGDTQYF,TGCAGCGTTGTCATGGGGAATGGAGATACGCAGTATTTT
NA,NA,TRBV10-3,TRBJ1-1,14,CAISESSGNTEAFF,TGTGCCATCAGTGAGTCGTCAGGGAACACTGAAGCTTTCTTT
NA,NA,TRBV7-2,TRBJ2-7,11,CASSLVYEQYF,TGTGCCAGCAGCTTAGTCTACGAGCAGTACTTC
TRBD1,NA,TRBV10-3,TRBJ1-5,15,CAISRTGNSNQPQHF,TGTGCCATCAGTCGGACAGGGAATAGCAATCAGCCCCAGCATTTT
NA,NA,TRBV10-2,TRBJ2-2,15,CASSESRGHTGELFF,TGCGCCAGCAGTGAGTCCCGGGGGCACACCGGGGAGCTGTTTTTT
TRBD1,NA,TRBV28,TRBJ2-7,15,CASSSGQWSSYEQYF,TGTGCCAGCAGCTCGGGACAGTGGAGCTCCTACGAGCAGTACTTC
NA,NA,TRBV19,TRBJ1-2,15,CASSTPRGGNYGYTF,TGTGCCAGTAGTACCCCTAGGGGAGGTAACTATGGCTACACCTTC
NA,NA,TRBV18,TRBJ1-5,13,CASSPSGNQPQHF,TGTGCCAGCTCACCGTCGGGCAATCAGCCCCAGCATTTT
NA,few,TRBV7-7,TRBJ2-1,13,CASSLAREYEQFF,TGTGCCAGCAGCTTAGCCAGGGAATATGAGCAGTTCTTC